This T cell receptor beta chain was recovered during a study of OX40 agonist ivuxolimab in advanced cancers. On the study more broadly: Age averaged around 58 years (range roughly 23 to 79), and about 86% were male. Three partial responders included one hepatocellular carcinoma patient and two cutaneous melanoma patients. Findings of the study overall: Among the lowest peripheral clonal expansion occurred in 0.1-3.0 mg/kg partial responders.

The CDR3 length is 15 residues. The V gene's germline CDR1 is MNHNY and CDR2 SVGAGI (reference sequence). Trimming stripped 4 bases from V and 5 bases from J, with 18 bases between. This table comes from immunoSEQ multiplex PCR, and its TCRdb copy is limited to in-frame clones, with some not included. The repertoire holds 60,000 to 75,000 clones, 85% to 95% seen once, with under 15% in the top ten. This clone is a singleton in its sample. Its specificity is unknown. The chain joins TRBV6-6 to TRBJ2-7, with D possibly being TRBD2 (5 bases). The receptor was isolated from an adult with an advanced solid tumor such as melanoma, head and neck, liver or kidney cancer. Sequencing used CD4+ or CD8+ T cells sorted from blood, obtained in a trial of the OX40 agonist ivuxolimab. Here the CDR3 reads CASSSLAGMGDEQYF. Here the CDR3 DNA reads TGTGCCAGCAGTTCCCTAGCTGGGATGGGCGACGAGCAGTACTTC.